This entry lists 21 T cell receptor beta chains sequenced from one sample in a study of T cell responses to AZD1222 COVID-19 vaccine. TCRdb keeps only in-frame clones here, not all; method: immunoSEQ multiplex PCR. The sample has 150,000 or so clones, approximately 90% seen once. Sample: peripheral blood, taken 28 days after the second AZD1222 dose. Source of these receptors: an adult who received the AZD1222 COVID-19 vaccine.

V is TRBV3-1 (or the pseudogene TRBV3-2) and J is TRBJ1-2; possibly TRBD1 for D (5 bases). CDR1 is LGHDT, CDR2 YNNKEL, per germline (reference sequence). CDR3 length: 16 amino acids. The V and J ends lost 4 bases and 4 bases respectively, with 19 bases between them. CDR3 DNA sequence: TGTGCCAGCAGCCCCCCATTTCGGGGGATCGTCTATGGCTACACCTTC. It specifies CASSPPFRGIVYGYTF.

The CDR3 region has the DNA TGTGCCAGTAGTATAGCGCGCGGGGCGGAAGCCTCCTACGAGCAGTACTTC. Protein product: CASSIARGAEASYEQYF. The chain links TRBV19 to TRBJ2-7; D is perhaps TRBD2 (6 bases). Looked up from germline, CDR1 is LNHDA and CDR2 is SQIVND (reference sequence). Trimming took 1 base from V and 0 from J, leaving 16 bases between them. The CDR3 sequence is 17 residues long.

About this clone itself: Additional DNA sequences in this sample encode the identical CDR3. The CDR3: CASSRTGGSYEQYF. The CDR3 DNA is TGTGCCAGCAGTCGTACAGGGGGAAGCTACGAGCAGTACTTC. This chain links TRBV6-5 with TRBJ2-7, with 8 nucleotides matching TRBD1. Germline V lookup: CDR1 MNHEY, CDR2 SVGAGI. Trimming took 5 bases from V and 3 from J; bases not matched to a gene: 6. CDR3 length equals 14 residues.

V is TRBV19 and J is TRBJ2-7; D might be TRBD1 (6 bases). Germline V gene data show CDR1 as LNHDA and CDR2 as SQIVND (reference sequence). Trimming pared 0 bases from V and 0 bases from J, leaving 15 bases between. CDR3 length: 17 residues. The CDR3 here is CASSIDLSGQLSYEQYF. CDR3 nucleotide sequence: TGTGCCAGTAGTATAGATCTATCCGGACAGCTCTCCTACGAGCAGTACTTC.

The V gene is TRBV30, the J gene TRBJ1-5; D unresolved. V was trimmed by 2 bases and J by 0 bases, leaving 8 bases between them. The CDR3 has 14 amino acids. CDR1 is GTSNPN, CDR2 SVGIG, per germline (reference sequence). The CDR3 DNA is TGTGCCTGGAGTATCACTTATAGCAATCAGCCCCAGCATTTT. The encoded protein is CAWSITYSNQPQHF.

This chain joins TRBV6-5 and TRBJ1-2, with 8 bases that match TRBD1. CDR1 and CDR2 (germline): MNHEY, SVGAGI. The CDR3 totals 16 residues. J was trimmed by 4 bases and V by 0 bases; bases with no gene match: 7. CDR3: CASSYSGAGGVYGYTF. CDR3 nucleotides: TGTGCCAGCAGTTACTCGGGGGCAGGGGGCGTCTATGGCTACACCTTC.

The J gene is TRBJ2-3, the V gene TRBV28; 16 bases line up with TRBD2. CDR1 and CDR2 from the germline V gene are MDHEN and SYDVKM. This CDR3 is built from 19 residues. V gave up 4 bases and J gave up 5 bases; unmatched junction bases: 12. The CDR3 loop is CASSSSGTSGGDRRDTQYF. The CDR3 DNA reads as TGTGCCAGCAGTTCCTCCGGGACTAGCGGGGGGGACCGTAGAGATACGCAGTATTTT.

The chain joins TRBV7-2 to TRBJ1-4; 7 bases fit TRBD1. The CDR3 is 16 amino acids. The germline V gene encodes CDR1 SGHTA and CDR2 FQGNSA. Trimming took 4 bases from V and 3 from J; bases not matched to a gene: 8. In DNA, the CDR3 is TGTGCCAGCAGCTCGGGACAGCTGTCGTCTAATGAAAAACTGTTTTTT. Encoded protein: CASSSGQLSSNEKLFF.

There are many counts of this clone. The genes are TRBV6-1 and TRBJ2-7; the D gene could be TRBD1 or TRBD2 (6 bases each). Germline-derived CDR1 and CDR2 are MNHNS and SASEGT. V was pared by 2 bases and J by 3 bases, with 17 bases between. The CDR3 spans 16 residues. In DNA, the CDR3 is TGTGCCAGCAGTGAACTTCGGGCAGGGGACTTCTACGAGCAGTACTTC. This translates into CASSELRAGDFYEQYF.

In this sample, this clone turned up once. The chain couples TRBV3-1 (or the pseudogene TRBV3-2) to TRBJ1-1; no clear D gene. This CDR3 is 18 amino acids long. Trimming removed 0 bases at V and 0 bases at J, with 17 bases between. In germline, CDR1 is LGHDT, CDR2 YNNKEL (reference sequence). The CDR3 bases are TGTGCCAGCAGCCAAGACCCGACCAGAGAATACCTGAACACTGAAGCTTTCTTT. Amino acid sequence: CASSQDPTREYLNTEAFF.

The V gene is TRBV6-2 or TRBV6-3, the J gene TRBJ1-5, with 8 bases lining up with TRBD1. Losses at the gene ends were 2 bases for V and 8 bases for J; bases not matched to a gene: 8. CDR3 length: 15 amino acids. Looked up from germline, CDR1 is MNHEY and CDR2 is SVGEGT. This CDR3 is CASSYPGQGTEPQHF. The CDR3 DNA is TGTGCCAGCAGTTACCCCGGACAGGGCACGGAGCCCCAGCATTTT.

This clone was seen only once. The chain links TRBV7-9 to TRBJ2-1, with a possible D match to TRBD2 (5 bases). The germline gives CDR1 SEHNR, CDR2 FQNEAQ (reference sequence). The CDR3 spans 16 residues. Trimming left V 4 bases short and J 5 bases short, with 18 bases between. CDR3 bases: TGTGCCAGCAGCTCCTGGACTTCAACTCTGAACAATGAGCAGTTCTTC. As protein: CASSSWTSTLNNEQFF.

The rearrangement uses TRBV27 and TRBJ1-4; D is unresolved. The germline V and J ends were trimmed by 6 bases and 5 bases, with 13 bases remaining between them. Germline loops: CDR1 MNHEY, CDR2 SMNVEV (reference sequence). The CDR3 loop spans 14 amino acids. The CDR3 nucleotides read TGTGCCAGCAGAGCTGCGCTCTCAAATGAAAAACTGTTTTTT. Translating gives CASRAALSNEKLFF.

The J gene is TRBJ1-6, the V gene TRBV18, with D uncertain. This CDR3 is built from 17 residues. Germline CDR1 and CDR2: KGHSH and LQKENI. V was trimmed by 3 bases and J by 10 bases, leaving 22 bases between them. The DNA of the CDR3 is TGTGCCAGCTCACCCTCGTCTCTACCCCTTGGTAGGTCACCCCTCCACTTT. Its protein is CASSPSSLPLGRSPLHF.

The chain couples TRBV3-1 (or the pseudogene TRBV3-2) to TRBJ2-2; D not resolved. V gave up 0 bases and J gave up 5 bases, with 7 bases separating them. The CDR3 consists of 14 residues. CDR1 LGHDT and CDR2 YNNKEL come from the germline V gene (reference sequence). This CDR3 is CASSQDLQTGELFF. The CDR3 region has the DNA TGTGCCAGCAGCCAAGATTTACAGACCGGGGAGCTGTTTTTT.

V gene TRBV5-6 combines with J gene TRBJ2-7; D remains unclear. From germline, CDR1 is SGHDT and CDR2 YYEEEE. The CDR3 has 13 residues. V lost 3 bases to trimming and J lost 3 bases, with 10 bases between them. CDR3 in DNA: TGTGCCAGCAGCTCTGGACGGTTCTACGAGCAGTACTTC. It yields the protein CASSSGRFYEQYF.

V and J are TRBV2 and TRBJ2-5, with D perhaps matching TRBD1 (5 bases). Germline V gives CDR1 SNHLY, CDR2 FYNNEI. The CDR3 is 15 residues long. Trimming shortened V by 4 bases and J by 5 bases, and 17 bases separated the two germline ends. CDR3 nucleotides: TGTGCCAGCAGTGGAGCAGGGAAGTTCGGGGAGACCCAGTACTTC. Protein product: CASSGAGKFGETQYF.

This chain joins TRBV5-6 and TRBJ1-3; D ambiguous. This CDR3 is 17 amino acids long. The germline V gene has CDR1 SGHDT and CDR2 YYEEEE. V lost 0 bases and J lost 0, with 13 bases in between. CDR3 residues: CASSLATQEFSGNTIYF. DNA for the CDR3: TGTGCCAGCAGCTTGGCCACCCAGGAGTTCTCTGGAAACACCATATATTTT.

Only a few counts were recorded for this clone. The chain couples TRBV11-2 to TRBJ1-1; D unclear. Germline values: CDR1 SGHAT, CDR2 FQNNGV. Trimming pared 5 bases from V and 1 base from J, leaving 8 bases between. The CDR3 has 13 residues. CDR3: CASSRDPNTEAFF. The CDR3 DNA follows: TGTGCCAGCAGCCGAGACCCGAACACTGAAGCTTTCTTT. Full variable domain (rest looked up from reference TRBV11-2 and TRBJ1-1): EAGVAQSPRYKIIEKRQSVAFWCNPISGHATLYWYQQILGQGPKLLIQFQNNGVVDDSQLPKDRFSAERLKGVDSTLKIQPAKLEDSAVYLCASSRDPNTEAFFGQGTRLTVV.

The chain links TRBV15 to TRBJ1-2; D not resolved. Germline CDR1 is LNHNV and CDR2 is YYDKDF (reference sequence). V was pared by 5 bases and J by 7 bases, with 11 bases between. This CDR3 has 12 amino acids. The CDR3 nucleotides read TGTGCCACCAGCCTTCGGATAGGTGGCTACACCTTC. Translation gives CATSLRIGGYTF.

J is TRBJ2-7 and V is TRBV7-8; 9 nucleotides line up with TRBD1. This CDR3 has 14 amino acids. Germline CDR1 and CDR2: SGHVS and FQNEAQ. Trimming at V came to 5 bases and at J to 3 bases, leaving 5 bases not matched to a gene. CDR3 sequence (DNA): TGTGCCAGCAGCCCGGGACAGGGCGTCTACGAGCAGTACTTC. Protein: CASSPGQGVYEQYF.